The next 4 T cell receptor beta chains were all read from a single sample in a study of T cells in narcolepsy. Measured with immunoSEQ multiplex PCR; TCRdb has only the in-frame clones, and not every one. The sample carries around 30,000 clones, roughly four fifths recorded once. Sample: memory (CD45RA-) CD4+ T cells from blood. These receptors originate from a human donor in good health.

J is TRBJ2-5 and V is TRBV30, with a possible D match to TRBD2 (6 bases). V lost 0 bases and J lost 4, with 6 bases in between. The CDR3 runs 12 residues. The germline V gene encodes CDR1 GTSNPN and CDR2 SVGIG (reference sequence). The CDR3 bases are TGTGCCTGGAGTGTGGGAGGAGAGACCCAGTACTTC. This encodes CAWSVGGETQYF.

This chain uses TRBV6-5 with TRBJ2-7; D may correspond to TRBD1 or TRBD2 (6 bases each). V lost 0 bases and J 4 bases, leaving 16 bases between the germline ends. Per the germline V gene, CDR1 is MNHEY and CDR2 is SVGAGI. This CDR3 has 16 residues. CDR3 sequence: CASSYSMLGGTYEQYF. The CDR3 region has the DNA TGTGCCAGCAGTTACTCGATGCTGGGGGGCACATACGAGCAGTACTTC.

This sequence joins TRBV19 and TRBJ1-2, with TRBD1 as a possible D gene (5 bases). Germline CDR1 and CDR2: LNHDA and SQIVND (reference sequence). The CDR3 consists of 16 residues. V lost 3 bases and J lost 1, with 15 bases in between. CDR3 in amino acids: CASSIGAGRNNYGYTF. The CDR3 DNA reads TGTGCCAGTAGTATCGGGGCAGGGAGGAATAACTATGGCTACACCTTC.

This rearrangement joins TRBV5-1 to TRBJ2-3; D ambiguous. Germline assignment: CDR1 SGHRS and CDR2 YFSETQ. The CDR3 consists of 13 residues. Trimming pared 0 bases from V and 5 bases from J, leaving 7 bases between. CDR3 in DNA: TGCGCCAGCAGCTTGGCCAATCGAGATACGCAGTATTTT. It encodes CASSLANRDTQYF.